This T cell receptor beta chain stems from a study of CD8+ T cells in alopecia areata. Once RNA had been extracted, it was reverse transcribed into cDNA to act as the sequencing template. Measured with immunoSEQ multiplex PCR; TCRdb has only the in-frame clones, and not every one. Of some 180,000 clones in the sample, roughly half were seen once. The CDR3 length is 13 residues. Germline V lookup: CDR1 SQVTM, CDR2 ANQGSEA. The J segment lost 5 bases and the V segment lost 7 bases, leaving 5 bases of the junction unmatched. In this sample, this clone turned up once. Treatment of the sample: oral pan-JAK inhibitor, 5-10 mg twice daily.

The sequencing used CD8+ T cells sorted from blood, collected at week 52, from a patient treated with tofacitinib. The source of this sequence is a human donor with alopecia areata. This chain joins TRBV29-1 and TRBJ2-1, with 10 bases fitting TRBD2. This chain's CDR3 is CSAWTSGNNEQFF. The DNA for the CDR3 is TGCAGCGCCTGGACTAGCGGAAACAATGAGCAGTTCTTC.